The clone carrying this TCR beta chain appeared many times. The data were obtained in a study of T cells in Graves' hyperthyroidism and ophthalmopathy. V lost 2 bases and J lost 5, with 7 bases in between. CDR1 and CDR2 (germline): GTSNPN, SVGIG (reference sequence). The CDR3 contains 11 residues. Exclusion of patients followed from uncontrolled infection, other autoimmune disease, pregnancy or lactation. It was RNA transcripts that yielded the amplified TCR beta CDR3 regions. A set of HTBI primers served as the primers for a first-round RT-PCR of the TCR CDR3. TCRdb itself ran the multiplex PCR reads through MiXCR, one entry per CDR3 protein. The sample has roughly 520,000 distinct CDR3 sequences, around 24% seen once.

Sample: blood. The V gene is TRBV30, the J gene TRBJ2-7, with D uncertain. The clonotype was recovered from a woman aged 25 to 45 with Graves' ophthalmopathy. This chain's CDR3 is CAWSRRDEQYF. The CDR3 nucleotides read TGTGCCTGGAGTCGAAGAGACGAGCAGTACTTC. Based on the CDR3 plus reference TRBV30 and TRBJ2-7, the full variable domain is SQTIHQWPATLVQPVGSPLSLECTVEGTSNPNLYWYRQAAGRGLQLLFYSVGIGQISSEVPQNLSASRPQDRQFILSSKKLLLSDSGFYLCAWSRRDEQYFGPGTRLTVT.